These T cell receptor beta chains were read from a single sample in a study of shared clonotypes between healthy human individuals. The repertoire was sequenced with immunoSEQ multiplex PCR; TCRdb's copy has only in-frame clones and lacks some. The sample shows nearly 1 million clones, 70% to 85% of them seen only once. Sequencing input: memory CD4+ T cells sorted from blood. The receptors were gathered from a man between 18 and 29 years old in good health. The CDR3 runs from the conserved cysteine through the conserved F or W. Each record gives: J gene, clone size, D gene, V gene, CDR3 DNA, CDR3 protein. D genes are given only for firm matches. The size of a clone is reported for some rows only, either as once, few or many, or as a class for expanded clones.

TRBJ2-5 | - | TRBD1 | TRBV28 | TGTGCCAGCAGTTCACAGGACAGGGCAGAGACCCAGTACTTC | CASSSQDRAETQYF
TRBJ2-3 | - | - | TRBV5-5 | TGTGCCAGCAGCTTCGGACTCCTAGGGGATACGCAGTATTTT | CASSFGLLGDTQYF
TRBJ2-3 | - | - | TRBV27 | TGTGCCAGCCAGAGTACAGGGACACAGGAGTATTTT | CASQSTGTQEYF
TRBJ1-6 | - | - | TRBV18 | TGTGCCAGCTCCCGAGGAGGATTTAATTCACCCCTCCACTTT | CASSRGGFNSPLHF
TRBJ2-5 | - | - | TRBV7-3 | TGTGCCAGCAGCTTAATGGGGGAGAATCAAGAGACCCAGTACTTC | CASSLMGENQETQYF
TRBJ1-2 | - | - | TRBV6-5 | TGTGCCAGCAGGAGAACAGAAGACTACACCTTC | CASRRTEDYTF
TRBJ1-2 | - | - | TRBV11-2 | TGTGCCAGCAGCTTAGGGGACTACTATGGCTACACCTTC | CASSLGDYYGYTF
TRBJ2-7 | - | - | TRBV28 | TGTGCCAGCAGTTTGGACGGTAAATACGAGCAGTACTTC | CASSLDGKYEQYF
TRBJ2-1 | - | - | TRBV18 | TGTGCCAGCTCAAAAGATAGGAATGAGCAGTTCTTC | CASSKDRNEQFF
TRBJ1-1 | few | - | TRBV5-1 | TGCGCCAGCAGCTTGGAGCCTGGGAAAACTGAAGCTTTCTTT | CASSLEPGKTEAFF
TRBJ2-4 | - | - | TRBV19 | TGTGCCAGTACCGGAGGCTGGGGCAAAAACATTCAGTACTTC | CASTGGWGKNIQYF
TRBJ1-6 | - | - | TRBV30 | TGTGCCTGGAGGGCCCGGGGGGGTTATAATTCACCCCTCCACTTT | CAWRARGGYNSPLHF
TRBJ1-2 | - | TRBD1 | TRBV6-1 | TGTGCCAGCAAGGGCAGGGAGGGGGCCTATGGCTACACCTTC | CASKGREGAYGYTF
TRBJ1-6 | - | - | TRBV30 | TGTGCCTGGAGTGAACAGGCCTCCTATAATTCACCCCTCCACTTT | CAWSEQASYNSPLHF
TRBJ2-3 | - | - | TRBV27 | TGTGCCAGCAGTTTGACCGGTTCCACAGATACGCAGTATTTT | CASSLTGSTDTQYF
TRBJ1-4 | - | TRBD1 | TRBV7-9 | TGTGCCAGCAGCACCCGACAGGGCGGGAGTGAAAAACTGTTTTTT | CASSTRQGGSEKLFF
TRBJ1-1 | few | - | TRBV7-9 | TGTGCCAGCAGCCCCAGGGAAGGCATGAACACTGAAGCTTTCTTT | CASSPREGMNTEAFF
TRBJ1-6 | - | TRBD1 | TRBV6-5 | TGTGCCAGCAGGGCACCGGGACAGAATTCACCCCTCCACTTT | CASRAPGQNSPLHF
TRBJ2-7 | - | TRBD1 | TRBV10-3 | TGTGCCATCAGTGGAGGGGACAGCTTGACCTACGAGCAGTACTTC | CAISGGDSLTYEQYF
TRBJ1-2 | - | TRBD1 | TRBV2 | TGTGCCAGCAGTGCCCGGGACAGGGGGCGAAATGGCTACACCTTC | CASSARDRGRNGYTF
TRBJ2-7 | - | - | TRBV2 | TGTGCCAGCCAGCTCTCCTACGAGCAGTACTTC | CASQLSYEQYF
TRBJ2-3 | - | TRBD1 | TRBV5-8 | TGTGCCAGCAGCTTCCGGACAGGGAGGTCGGCAGATACGCAGTATTTT | CASSFRTGRSADTQYF
TRBJ1-2 | - | - | TRBV6-1 | TGTGCCAGCAGTGAACATTTAGAGGGTAACTATGGCTACACCTTC | CASSEHLEGNYGYTF
TRBJ2-1 | few | - | TRBV7-9 | TGTGCCAGCAGCTTAGAGGGTGGGACCTACAATGAGCAGTTCTTC | CASSLEGGTYNEQFF
TRBJ2-5 | - | - | TRBV11-2 | TGTGCCAGCAGCTGGGGGGCTATCCGAGAGACCCAGTACTTC | CASSWGAIRETQYF
TRBJ1-1 | - | - | TRBV28 | TGTGCCAGCCCCCTTCTTACTTTAAGGGAGGCAAACACTGAAGCTTTCTTT | CASPLLTLREANTEAFF
TRBJ1-5 | - | TRBD1 | TRBV19 | TGTGCCAGTAGTATAGTCGGACAGGGGGGAGGTCAGCCCCAGCATTTT | CASSIVGQGGGQPQHF
TRBJ2-4 | - | - | TRBV7-9 | TGTGCCAGCAGCTTGGGCGGGTTTCAAGCCAAAAACATTCAGTACTTC | CASSLGGFQAKNIQYF
TRBJ2-7 | - | - | TRBV23-1 | TGCGCCAGCAGTCAACCCAAAGCGGCAGGGAGGTACGAGCAGTACTTC | CASSQPKAAGRYEQYF
TRBJ1-1 | - | TRBD1 | TRBV2 | TGTGCCAGCACAGGGGGACTCGCTGAAGCTTTCTTT | CASTGGLAEAFF
TRBJ2-7 | - | TRBD2 | TRBV5-5 | TGTGCCAGCAGCCGCCGAGCGCCGGGACTAGAGTACGAGCAGTACTTC | CASSRRAPGLEYEQYF
TRBJ1-1 | few | - | TRBV29-1 | TGCAGCGTTGGAGCGGGAACTGAAGCTTTCTTT | CSVGAGTEAFF
TRBJ2-7 | - | - | TRBV11-2 | TGTGCCAGCAGCTTAATATCGGCCGAGCAGTACTTC | CASSLISAEQYF
TRBJ1-1 | - | - | TRBV5-1 | TGCGCCAGCAGCTTGGATCCTTCAATGAACACTGAAGCTTTCTTT | CASSLDPSMNTEAFF
TRBJ2-7 | - | TRBD1 | TRBV9 | TGTGCCAGCAGCGCCACAGGGGCCTCCTACGAGCAGTACTTC | CASSATGASYEQYF